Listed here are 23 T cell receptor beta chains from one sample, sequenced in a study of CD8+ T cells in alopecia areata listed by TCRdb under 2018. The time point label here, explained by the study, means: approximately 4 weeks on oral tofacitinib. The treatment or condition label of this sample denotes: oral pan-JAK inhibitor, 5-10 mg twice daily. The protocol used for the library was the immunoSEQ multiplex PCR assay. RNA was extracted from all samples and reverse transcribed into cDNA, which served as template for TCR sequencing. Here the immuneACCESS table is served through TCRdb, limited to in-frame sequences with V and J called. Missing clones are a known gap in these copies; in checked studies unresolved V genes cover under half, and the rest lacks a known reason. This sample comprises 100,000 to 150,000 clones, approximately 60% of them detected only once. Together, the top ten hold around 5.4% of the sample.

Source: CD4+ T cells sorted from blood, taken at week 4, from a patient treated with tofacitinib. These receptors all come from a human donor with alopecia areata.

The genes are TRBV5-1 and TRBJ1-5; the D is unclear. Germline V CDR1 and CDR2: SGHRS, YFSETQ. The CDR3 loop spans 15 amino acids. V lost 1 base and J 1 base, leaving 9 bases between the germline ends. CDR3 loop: CASSLLGRSNQPQHF. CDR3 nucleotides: TGCGCCAGCAGCTTGCTTGGGAGAAGCAATCAGCCCCAGCATTTT.

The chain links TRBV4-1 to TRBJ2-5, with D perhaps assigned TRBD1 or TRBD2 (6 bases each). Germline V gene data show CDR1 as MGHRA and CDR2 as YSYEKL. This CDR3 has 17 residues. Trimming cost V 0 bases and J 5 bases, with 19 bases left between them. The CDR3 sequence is CASSQDPAGWDMETQYF. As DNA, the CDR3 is TGCGCCAGCAGCCAAGATCCGGCGGGATGGGACATGGAGACCCAGTACTTC.

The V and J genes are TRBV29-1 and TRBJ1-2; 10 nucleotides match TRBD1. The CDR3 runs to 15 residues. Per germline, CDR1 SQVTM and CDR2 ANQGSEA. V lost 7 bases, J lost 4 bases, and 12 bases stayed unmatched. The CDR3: CSAVPGQGPSYGYTF. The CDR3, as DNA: TGCAGCGCCGTGCCGGGACAGGGGCCGAGCTATGGCTACACCTTC.

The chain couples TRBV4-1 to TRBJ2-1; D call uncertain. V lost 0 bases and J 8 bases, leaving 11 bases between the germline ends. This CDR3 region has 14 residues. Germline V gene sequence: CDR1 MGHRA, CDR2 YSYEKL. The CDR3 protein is CASSQDRVGYEQFF. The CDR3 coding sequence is TGCGCCAGCAGCCAAGATAGAGTCGGATATGAGCAGTTCTTC.

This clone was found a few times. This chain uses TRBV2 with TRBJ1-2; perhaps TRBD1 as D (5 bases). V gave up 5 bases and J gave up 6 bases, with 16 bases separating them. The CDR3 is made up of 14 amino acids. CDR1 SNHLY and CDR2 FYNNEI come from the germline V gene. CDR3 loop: CASSSARGVDGYTF. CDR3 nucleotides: TGTGCCAGCAGTTCCGCAAGGGGAGTGGATGGCTACACCTTC.

CDR3 region: CASSLSLDRGHHSPLHF. In DNA, the CDR3 is TGTGCCAGCAGTTTATCCCTCGACAGGGGGCATCATTCACCCCTCCACTTT. The chain recombines TRBV27 with TRBJ1-6, with 10 bases that match TRBD1. The CDR3 has 17 residues. Germline V gene sequence: CDR1 MNHEY, CDR2 SMNVEV (reference sequence). V dropped 0 bases and J dropped 8; count of bases not matched to a gene: 7.

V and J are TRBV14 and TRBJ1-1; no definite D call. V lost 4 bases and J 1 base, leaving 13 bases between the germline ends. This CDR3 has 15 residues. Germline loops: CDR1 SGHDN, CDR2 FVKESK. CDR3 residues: CASSPIQQGNTEAFF. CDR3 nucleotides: TGTGCCAGCAGCCCCATACAACAAGGGAACACTGAAGCTTTCTTT.

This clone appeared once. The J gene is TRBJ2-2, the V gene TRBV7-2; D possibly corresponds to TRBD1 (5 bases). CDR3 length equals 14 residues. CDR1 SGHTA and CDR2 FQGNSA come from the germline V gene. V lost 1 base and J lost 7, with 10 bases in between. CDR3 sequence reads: CASSLGVRVGELFF. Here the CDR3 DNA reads TGTGCCAGCAGCTTAGGCGTCAGGGTCGGGGAGCTGTTTTTT.

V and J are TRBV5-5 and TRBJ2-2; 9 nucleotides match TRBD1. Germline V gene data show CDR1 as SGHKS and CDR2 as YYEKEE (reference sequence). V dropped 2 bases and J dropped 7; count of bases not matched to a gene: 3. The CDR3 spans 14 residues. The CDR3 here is CASSFRQGGGELFF. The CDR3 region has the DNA TGTGCCAGCAGCTTCCGACAGGGGGGCGGGGAGCTGTTTTTT.

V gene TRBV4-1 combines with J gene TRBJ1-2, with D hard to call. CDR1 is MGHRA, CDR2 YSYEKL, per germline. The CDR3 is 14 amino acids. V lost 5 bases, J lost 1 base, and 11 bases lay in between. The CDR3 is CASSTHRDNYGYTF. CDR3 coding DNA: TGCGCCAGCAGCACCCACAGAGATAACTATGGCTACACCTTC.

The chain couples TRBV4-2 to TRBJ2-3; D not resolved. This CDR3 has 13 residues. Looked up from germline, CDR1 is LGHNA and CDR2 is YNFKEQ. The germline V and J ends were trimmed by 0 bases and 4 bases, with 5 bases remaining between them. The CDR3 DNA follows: TGTGCCAGCAGCCAAGATATGGCAGATACGCAGTATTTT. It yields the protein CASSQDMADTQYF.

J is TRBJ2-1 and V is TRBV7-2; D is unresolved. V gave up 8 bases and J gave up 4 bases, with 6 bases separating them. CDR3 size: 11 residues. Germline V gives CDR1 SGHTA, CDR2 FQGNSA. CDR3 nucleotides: TGTGCCAGCCAGAAGTACAATGAGCAGTTCTTC. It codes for CASQKYNEQFF.

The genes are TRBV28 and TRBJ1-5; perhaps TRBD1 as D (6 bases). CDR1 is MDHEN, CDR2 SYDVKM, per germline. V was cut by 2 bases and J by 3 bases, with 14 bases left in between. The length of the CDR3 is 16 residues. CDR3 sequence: CASSLVGRTANQPQHF. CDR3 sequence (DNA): TGTGCCAGCAGTTTAGTCGGGAGGACAGCCAATCAGCCCCAGCATTTT.

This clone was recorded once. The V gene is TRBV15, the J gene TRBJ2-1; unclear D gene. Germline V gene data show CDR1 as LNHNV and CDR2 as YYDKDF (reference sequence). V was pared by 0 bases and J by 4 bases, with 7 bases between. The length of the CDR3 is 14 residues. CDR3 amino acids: CATSRDNGYNEQFF. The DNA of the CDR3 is TGTGCCACCAGCAGAGATAACGGATACAATGAGCAGTTCTTC.

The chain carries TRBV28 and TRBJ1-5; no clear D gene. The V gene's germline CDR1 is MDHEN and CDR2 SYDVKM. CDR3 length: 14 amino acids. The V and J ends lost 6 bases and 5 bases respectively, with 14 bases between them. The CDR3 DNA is TGTGCCAGCAGCTTACCCGCCATCCATCAGCCCCAGCATTTT. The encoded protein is CASSLPAIHQPQHF. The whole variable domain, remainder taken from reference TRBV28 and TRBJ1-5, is DVKVTQSSRYLVKRTGEKVFLECVQDMDHENMFWYRQDPGLGLRLIYFSYDVKMKEKGDIPEGYSVSREKKERFSLILESASTNQTSMYLCASSLPAIHQPQHFGDGTRLSIL.

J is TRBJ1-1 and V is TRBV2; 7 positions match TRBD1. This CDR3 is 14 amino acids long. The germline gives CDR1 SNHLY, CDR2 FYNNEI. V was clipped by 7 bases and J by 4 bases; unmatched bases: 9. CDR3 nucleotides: TGTGCCAGCAAGAGGGAGGGGGCGAGCACTGAAGCTTTCTTT. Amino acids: CASKREGASTEAFF.

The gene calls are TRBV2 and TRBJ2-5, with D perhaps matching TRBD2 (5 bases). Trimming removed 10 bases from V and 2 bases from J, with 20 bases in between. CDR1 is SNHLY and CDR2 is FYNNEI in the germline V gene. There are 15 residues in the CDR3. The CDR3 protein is CATSRMRAEQETQYF. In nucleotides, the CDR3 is TGTGCCACCTCCCGGATGAGAGCGGAGCAAGAGACCCAGTACTTC.

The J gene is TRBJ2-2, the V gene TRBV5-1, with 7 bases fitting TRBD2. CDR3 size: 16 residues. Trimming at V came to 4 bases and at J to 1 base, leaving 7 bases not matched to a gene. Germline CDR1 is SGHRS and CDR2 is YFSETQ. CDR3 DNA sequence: TGCGCCAGCAGCCCCCTTAGCGGGCAGAACACCGGGGAGCTGTTTTTT. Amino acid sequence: CASSPLSGQNTGELFF.

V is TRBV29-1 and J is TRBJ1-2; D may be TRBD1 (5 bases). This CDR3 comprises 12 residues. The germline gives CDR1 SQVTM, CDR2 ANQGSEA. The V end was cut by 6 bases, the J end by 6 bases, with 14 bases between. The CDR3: CSVRDGRDGYTF. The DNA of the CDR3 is TGCAGCGTCCGGGACGGGAGAGATGGCTACACCTTC.

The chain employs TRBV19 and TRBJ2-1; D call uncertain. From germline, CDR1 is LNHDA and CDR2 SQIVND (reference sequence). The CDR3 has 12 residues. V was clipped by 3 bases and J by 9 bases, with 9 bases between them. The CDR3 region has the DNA TGTGCCAGTAGTATGGCGGTGAGTGAGCAGTTCTTC. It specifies CASSMAVSEQFF.

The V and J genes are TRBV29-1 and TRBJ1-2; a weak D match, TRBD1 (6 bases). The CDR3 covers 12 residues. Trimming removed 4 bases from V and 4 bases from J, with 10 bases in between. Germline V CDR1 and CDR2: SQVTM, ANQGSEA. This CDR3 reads CSVGDRSYGYTF. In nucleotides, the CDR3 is TGCAGCGTTGGTGACAGGTCCTATGGCTACACCTTC. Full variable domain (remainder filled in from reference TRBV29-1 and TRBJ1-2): SAVISQKPSRDICQRGTSLTIQCQVDSQVTMMFWYRQQPGQSLTLIATANQGSEATYESGFVIDKFPISRPNLTFSTLTVSNMSPEDSSIYLCSVGDRSYGYTFGSGTRLTVV.

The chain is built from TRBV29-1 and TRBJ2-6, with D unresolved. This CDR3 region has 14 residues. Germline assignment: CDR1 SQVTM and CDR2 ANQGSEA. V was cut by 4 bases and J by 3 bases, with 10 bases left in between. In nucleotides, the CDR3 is TGCAGCGTTGTTCTACAGCGTGGGGCCAACGTCCTGACTTTC. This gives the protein CSVVLQRGANVLTF.

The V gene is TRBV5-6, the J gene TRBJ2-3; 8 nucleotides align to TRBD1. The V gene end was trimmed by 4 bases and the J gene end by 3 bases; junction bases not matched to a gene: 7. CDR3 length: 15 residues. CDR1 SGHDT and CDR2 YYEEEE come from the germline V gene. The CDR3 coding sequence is TGTGCCAGCAGCCCTACAGGGGGTATGACAGATACGCAGTATTTT. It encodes CASSPTGGMTDTQYF.